A selection of T cell receptor beta chains follows, all from one sample in a study of identical twins. TCRdb ran MiXCR on the 5' RACE reads and lists one entry per CDR3 protein. The repertoire holds around 480,000 distinct CDR3 sequences, 12% to 15% seen once, with about 0.53% in the top ten. A further study also used this sample, focusing on yellow fever vaccine responses in identical twins.

The specimen was CD4+ T cells sorted from blood. Receptor source: a woman younger than 35 in good health. The CDR3 runs from the conserved cysteine through the conserved F or W. A D gene is named only where the DNA matches it firmly. Clone sizes are given selectively: once, few, many, or a class where the clone is expanded.

clone size	D gene	V gene	J gene	CDR3 protein	CDR3 DNA
-	-	TRBV20-1	TRBJ2-3	CSAPKGTVDPTDTQYF	TGCAGTGCCCCGAAAGGGACGGTCGACCCCACGGATACGCAGTATTTT
few	TRBD1	TRBV19	TRBJ1-1	CASSIYRGKGTEAFF	TGTGCCAGTAGTATCTACAGGGGGAAGGGGACTGAAGCTTTCTTT
-	TRBD1	TRBV20-1	TRBJ2-7	CSASTGAFYEQYF	TGCAGTGCCTCGACAGGGGCCTTCTACGAGCAGTACTTC
-	-	TRBV7-9	TRBJ1-6	CASSRIGESPLHF	TGTGCCAGCAGCCGTATAGGGGAGTCACCCCTCCACTTT
-	TRBD2	TRBV11-2	TRBJ2-1	CASSSGLAGWNEQFF	TGTGCCAGCAGCTCCGGACTAGCGGGATGGAATGAGCAGTTCTTC
few	TRBD1	TRBV12-3/TRBV12-4	TRBJ2-7	CASSPGQFPYEQYF	TGTGCCAGCAGTCCGGGACAGTTCCCCTACGAGCAGTACTTC
few	TRBD1	TRBV29-1	TRBJ2-3	CSGNILGQGLDTQYF	TGCAGCGGGAATATACTGGGACAGGGGTTAGATACGCAGTATTTT
many	-	TRBV5-1	TRBJ2-1	CASSFTSLADYNEQFF	TGCGCCAGCAGCTTTACCTCCCTAGCAGACTACAATGAGCAGTTCTTC
-	-	TRBV3-1	TRBJ2-7	CASSRTGPRGYEQYF	TGTGCCAGCAGCCGGACCGGACCCCGAGGGTACGAGCAGTACTTC
-	TRBD2	TRBV20-1	TRBJ2-7	CSAEPGLAGYAYEQYF	TGCAGTGCGGAACCGGGACTAGCGGGCTATGCCTACGAGCAGTACTTC
-	TRBD1	TRBV7-3	TRBJ2-3	CASSSGQEVDTQYF	TGTGCCAGCAGCTCCGGACAGGAGGTTGATACGCAGTATTTT
-	-	TRBV20-1	TRBJ2-1	CSARVRGAGSSYNEQFF	TGCAGTGCTAGGGTGAGGGGCGCCGGAAGCTCCTACAATGAGCAGTTCTTC
few	-	TRBV28	TRBJ2-1	CASNSNLPAIEQFF	TGTGCCAGCAACTCAAACCTCCCAGCGATAGAGCAGTTCTTC
few	TRBD2	TRBV7-9	TRBJ2-6	CASSPSGGSGANVLTF	TGTGCCAGCAGCCCGTCGGGGGGCTCTGGGGCCAACGTCCTGACTTTC
-	TRBD2	TRBV28	TRBJ2-5	CASSFPNLGLAGQETQYF	TGTGCCAGCAGTTTTCCAAACCTTGGACTAGCGGGCCAAGAGACCCAGTACTTC
few	-	TRBV5-1	TRBJ2-1	CASSRSGPTYNEQFF	TGCGCCAGCAGCCGCAGCGGCCCAACCTACAATGAGCAGTTCTTC
-	TRBD1	TRBV20-1	TRBJ2-5	CSAEDRVKETQYF	TGCAGTGCTGAGGACAGGGTGAAAGAGACCCAGTACTTC
many	TRBD2	TRBV4-3	TRBJ2-2	CASSQRASGTDGELFF	TGCGCCAGCAGCCAACGGGCTAGCGGGACGGACGGGGAGCTGTTTTTT
-	TRBD2	TRBV9	TRBJ2-7	CASSLGGEYSYEQYF	TGTGCCAGCAGCCTGGGGGGGGAATACTCCTACGAGCAGTACTTC
-	TRBD2	TRBV10-3	TRBJ2-1	CAISESGSGGMQFF	TGTGCCATCAGTGAGTCCGGGAGCGGGGGGATGCAGTTCTTC
few	TRBD1	TRBV28	TRBJ2-7	CASRINRGYEQYF	TGTGCCAGCAGGATCAACAGGGGTTACGAGCAGTACTTC
few	-	TRBV3-1	TRBJ2-3	CASSPPRSTDTQYF	TGTGCCAGCAGCCCCCCTCGTTCCACAGATACGCAGTATTTT
few	-	TRBV20-1	TRBJ1-1	CSARDMRGGAGTEAFF	TGCAGTGCTAGAGATATGCGTGGGGGGGCCGGCACTGAAGCTTTCTTT
-	TRBD2	TRBV20-1	TRBJ2-3	CSARDASGIYTQYF	TGCAGTGCTAGAGATGCTAGCGGGATATATACGCAGTATTTT
-	TRBD2	TRBV7-8	TRBJ2-1	CASSPTTSGAEQFF	TGTGCCAGCAGCCCCACGACTAGCGGGGCGGAGCAGTTCTTC
-	TRBD2	TRBV5-1	TRBJ2-7	CASSTSPGLAKYEQYF	TGCGCCAGCAGCACAAGTCCGGGACTAGCTAAGTACGAGCAGTACTTC
-	-	TRBV7-9	TRBJ2-5	CASSSVRARAGETQYF	TGTGCCAGCAGCTCAGTCAGGGCCCGGGCGGGAGAGACCCAGTACTTC
few	TRBD2	TRBV6-5	TRBJ2-5	CASSYWGLGSGAQETQYF	TGTGCCAGCAGTTACTGGGGGTTAGGTAGCGGGGCGCAAGAGACCCAGTACTTC
many	-	TRBV5-1	TRBJ2-1	CASSLTGFNEQFF	TGCGCCAGCAGCTTAACAGGCTTTAATGAGCAGTTCTTC
few	-	TRBV12-3/TRBV12-4	TRBJ2-7	CASSKRPQASLYEQYF	TGTGCCAGCAGTAAACGTCCGCAGGCCTCCCTTTACGAGCAGTACTTC
-	-	TRBV9	TRBJ2-7	CASSVGGSPYEQYF	TGTGCCAGCAGCGTAGGGGGGTCCCCCTACGAGCAGTACTTC
-	-	TRBV9	TRBJ2-3	CASSVDRRSTDTQYF	TGTGCCAGCAGCGTAGACAGGAGGAGCACAGATACGCAGTATTTT
few	TRBD1	TRBV5-1	TRBJ2-3	CASSLGWMAGGETDTQYF	TGCGCCAGCAGCTTGGGTTGGATGGCAGGGGGCGAAACAGATACGCAGTATTTT
-	TRBD2	TRBV9	TRBJ2-5	CASSVGNPGTSGGSSQETQYF	TGTGCCAGCAGCGTTGGCAACCCCGGGACTAGCGGGGGGTCCTCCCAGGAGACCCAGTACTTC
-	TRBD2	TRBV6-2/TRBV6-3	TRBJ2-7	CASSHGLAGFSSYEQYF	TGTGCCAGCAGTCACGGACTAGCGGGATTCAGCTCCTACGAGCAGTACTTC
-	-	TRBV7-2	TRBJ2-7	CASSLSGTPRF	TGTGCCAGCAGCTTATCCGGGACCCCGAGATTC
few	-	TRBV25-1	TRBJ2-7	CASTFAGEQYF	TGTGCCAGCACCTTCGCTGGCGAGCAGTACTTC
few	TRBD2	TRBV4-3	TRBJ2-6	CASSQDGAGTILSGANVLTF	TGCGCCAGCAGCCAAGATGGGGCAGGGACTATCCTCTCTGGGGCCAACGTCCTGACTTTC
-	-	TRBV18	TRBJ2-7	CASSPVLGSFYEQYF	TGTGCCAGCTCACCAGTCTTGGGGTCTTTCTACGAGCAGTACTTC
-	-	TRBV28	TRBJ1-4	CASSWRDAEKLFF	TGTGCCAGCAGTTGGAGGGATGCTGAAAAACTGTTTTTT
-	-	TRBV11-2	TRBJ2-2	CASSLDLGNTGELFF	TGTGCCAGCAGCTTAGATTTAGGGAACACCGGGGAGCTGTTTTTT
many	-	TRBV7-2	TRBJ2-2	CASRIRDTDTGELFF	TGTGCCAGCAGGATCCGGGACACAGACACCGGGGAGCTGTTTTTT
many	TRBD2	TRBV4-1	TRBJ2-7	CASSQVTGTSGIYEQYF	TGCGCCAGCAGCCAAGTTACCGGGACTAGCGGGATCTACGAGCAGTACTTC
few	-	TRBV11-2	TRBJ2-7	CASSFLLGYEQYF	TGTGCCAGCAGCTTTTTATTAGGATACGAGCAGTACTTC
-	-	TRBV6-2/TRBV6-3	TRBJ2-3	CASSYMVAPDTLYF	TGTGCCAGCAGTTACATGGTAGCGCCCGATACGCTGTATTTT